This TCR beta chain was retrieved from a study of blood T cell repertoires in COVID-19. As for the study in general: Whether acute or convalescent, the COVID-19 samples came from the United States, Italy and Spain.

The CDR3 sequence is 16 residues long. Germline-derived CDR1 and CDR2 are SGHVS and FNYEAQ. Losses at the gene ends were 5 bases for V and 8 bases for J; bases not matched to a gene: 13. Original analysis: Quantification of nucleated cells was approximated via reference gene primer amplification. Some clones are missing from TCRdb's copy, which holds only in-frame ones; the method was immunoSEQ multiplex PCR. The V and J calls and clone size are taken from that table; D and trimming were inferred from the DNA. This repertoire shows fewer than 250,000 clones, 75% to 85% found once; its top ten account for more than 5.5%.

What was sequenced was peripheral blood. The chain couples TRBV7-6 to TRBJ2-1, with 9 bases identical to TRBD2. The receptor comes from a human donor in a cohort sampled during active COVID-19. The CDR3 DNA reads TGTGCCAGCAGCCTGACCTCCGGGACTAGCCCCCATGAGCAGTTCTTC. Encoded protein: CASSLTSGTSPHEQFF.